The next 32 T cell receptor beta chains were all read from a single sample in a study of blood T cell repertoires in COVID-19. The method was immunoSEQ multiplex PCR; TCRdb's version includes in-frame clones alone and lacks a portion of them. This sample has some 310,000 clones; almost 90% occur once, and the top ten carry less than 3.5%. Sequencing used peripheral blood. These receptors all come from a woman in her twenties or thirties with COVID-19, enrolled during active disease.

This clone is a singleton in its sample. The J gene is TRBJ2-2, the V gene TRBV19; 11 nucleotides match TRBD2. This CDR3 has 16 residues. After removal of 7 bases from V and 4 bases from J, the junction contained 8 bases not matched to a gene. Germline CDR1 is LNHDA and CDR2 is SQIVND (reference sequence). The CDR3 region is CASIALAGGSTGELFF. The CDR3 region has the DNA TGTGCCAGTATTGCTCTAGCGGGAGGAAGCACCGGGGAGCTGTTTTTT.

The rearrangement uses TRBV20-1 and TRBJ2-1; no firm D call. This CDR3 region has 11 residues. V was pared by 5 bases and J by 9 bases, with 11 bases between. Germline-derived CDR1 and CDR2 are DFQATT and SNEGSKA (reference sequence). The CDR3 sequence: CSASRQSEQFF. The CDR3 DNA sequence: TGCAGTGCTTCTAGGCAAAGTGAGCAGTTCTTC.

The chain has TRBV29-1 and TRBJ1-2; D remains unclear. Trimming cost V 7 bases and J 3 bases, with 12 bases left between them. Germline loops: CDR1 SQVTM, CDR2 ANQGSEA. This CDR3 has 12 amino acids. The CDR3 DNA is TGCAGCGGTAAGGACTCAGACTATGGCTACACCTTC. Translating it yields CSGKDSDYGYTF.

The count of this clone is one. V gene TRBV19 combines with J gene TRBJ2-2; 9 positions match TRBD2. CDR1 is LNHDA and CDR2 is SQIVND in the germline V gene (reference sequence). This CDR3 region has 15 residues. V trimming: 3 bases; J trimming: 6 bases; junction bases outside the gene matches: 5. CDR3 amino acids: CASSMGGRAAGELFF. The CDR3 nucleotides are TGTGCCAGTAGTATGGGCGGGAGGGCCGCCGGGGAGCTGTTTTTT.

This clone was seen a few times. The chain recombines TRBV3-1 (or the pseudogene TRBV3-2) with TRBJ1-1, with D possibly TRBD1 on 6 matching bases. In germline, CDR1 is LGHDT, CDR2 YNNKEL (reference sequence). V was cut by 2 bases and J by 1 base, with 14 bases left in between. This CDR3 has 16 amino acids. CDR3 in amino acids: CASSQNNRAKNTEAFF. The CDR3 DNA reads TGTGCCAGCAGCCAAAATAACAGGGCGAAGAACACTGAAGCTTTCTTT.

The chain employs TRBV24-1 and TRBJ2-7, with 9 bases aligning to TRBD1. Trimming removed 1 base from V and 3 bases from J; junction bases left unmatched: 18. The CDR3 runs to 20 residues. Germline CDR1 is KGHDR and CDR2 is SFDVKD. The CDR3 sequence is CATSDFGPVFSPGQGYEQYF. The CDR3 DNA is TGTGCCACCAGTGATTTTGGACCCGTCTTTAGCCCGGGACAGGGCTACGAGCAGTACTTC.

The chain uses TRBV5-1 and TRBJ2-1; weak D call: TRBD2 (6 bases). The germline V gene has CDR1 SGHRS and CDR2 YFSETQ. Trimming shortened V by 3 bases and J by 8 bases, and 15 bases separated the two germline ends. This CDR3 has 14 amino acids. The CDR3 reads CASSSGLSSDEQFF. The CDR3 DNA is TGCGCCAGCAGCTCGGGACTGTCATCCGATGAGCAGTTCTTC. The variable domain in full, completed from reference TRBV5-1 and TRBJ2-1, reads KAGVTQTPRYLIKTRGQQVTLSCSPISGHRSVSWYQQTPGQGLQFLFEYFSETQRNKGNFPGRFSGRQFSNSRSEMNVSTLELGDSALYLCASSSGLSSDEQFFGPGTRLTVL.

The J gene is TRBJ2-1, the V gene TRBV30; possibly TRBD2 for D (6 bases). Trimming stripped 0 bases from V and 4 bases from J, with 10 bases between. This CDR3 has 14 residues. Germline values: CDR1 GTSNPN, CDR2 SVGIG (reference sequence). CDR3 nucleotides: TGTGCCTGGAGTGTTGCTAGCGAATACAATGAGCAGTTCTTC. This translates into CAWSVASEYNEQFF.

The chain joins TRBV6-2 or TRBV6-3 to TRBJ1-5, with D unclear. The V end was cut by 0 bases, the J end by 0 bases, with 9 bases between. CDR3 length: 16 amino acids. The V gene's germline CDR1 is MNHEY and CDR2 SVGEGT. CDR3 residues: CASSYSSGYSNQPQHF. CDR3 DNA: TGTGCCAGCAGTTACTCTTCAGGATATAGCAATCAGCCCCAGCATTTT.

The rearrangement joins TRBV2 to TRBJ2-2; perhaps TRBD2 as D (6 bases). Germline V gene lookup returns CDR1 SNHLY and CDR2 FYNNEI. This CDR3 region has 15 residues. V gave up 4 bases and J gave up 6 bases, with 15 bases separating them. In DNA, the CDR3 is TGTGCCAGCAGTGTAACTAGCTCCTACCCCGGGGAGCTGTTTTTT. The encoded protein is CASSVTSSYPGELFF.

DNA of the CDR3: TGTGCCAGCAGCTCAGGGACTAGCGGGACGATAGATACGCAGTATTTT. This codes for CASSSGTSGTIDTQYF. This sequence joins TRBV3-1 (or the pseudogene TRBV3-2) and TRBJ2-3, with TRBD2 identical over 13 bases. From germline, CDR1 is LGHDT and CDR2 YNNKEL (reference sequence). Germline trimming cut 5 bases from V and 5 bases from J; bases unmatched to any gene: 7. There are 16 residues in the CDR3.

The chain uses TRBV18 and TRBJ2-7, with 8 bases fitting TRBD1. CDR1 and CDR2 from the germline V gene are KGHSH and LQKENI. The CDR3 has 17 residues. With V trimmed by 3 bases and J by 5 bases, 15 bases remained unmatched. The CDR3 spells CASSPTGPAGGMHEQYF. CDR3 nucleotides: TGTGCCAGCTCACCCACGGGGCCAGCAGGGGGCATGCACGAGCAGTACTTC.

The V and J genes are TRBV13 and TRBJ1-5, with unresolved D. Trimming shortened V by 0 bases and J by 4 bases, and 13 bases separated the two germline ends. This CDR3 has 16 amino acids. Per germline, CDR1 PRHDT and CDR2 FYEKMQ (reference sequence). In DNA, the CDR3 is TGTGCCAGCAGCTTAGGACCCGCACGGGTTAATCAGCCCCAGCATTTT. Residues: CASSLGPARVNQPQHF.

The rearrangement joins TRBV10-3 to TRBJ2-2, with D perhaps TRBD1 (6 bases). The CDR3 spans 15 residues. Trimming left V 7 bases short and J 3 bases short, with 15 bases between. Germline V gene sequence: CDR1 ENHRY, CDR2 SYGVKD. This CDR3 is CAITRSGADTGELFF. For the CDR3, the DNA is TGTGCCATCACTCGATCAGGGGCCGACACCGGGGAGCTGTTTTTT.

This rearrangement joins TRBV2 to TRBJ2-1; 10 positions match TRBD2. The CDR3 consists of 15 residues. V was clipped by 6 bases and J by 9 bases; unmatched bases: 11. Per germline, CDR1 SNHLY and CDR2 FYNNEI. The CDR3 DNA reads as TGTGCCAGCAGCCCCTCTAGCGGGAGCGGTGGTGAGCAGTTCTTC. Translated: CASSPSSGSGGEQFF.

The genes are TRBV27 and TRBJ2-7; the match to TRBD2 covers 10 bases. V trimming: 7 bases; J trimming: 4 bases; junction bases outside the gene matches: 4. This CDR3 is built from 13 residues. The germline CDR1 and CDR2 sequences are MNHEY and SMNVEV (reference sequence). In DNA form, the CDR3 reads TGTGCCAGCACCTCGACTAGCGGGTACGAGCAGTACTTC. Its translation: CASTSTSGYEQYF.

CDR3 loop: CASNSDRARTEAFF. The CDR3 nucleotides read TGTGCCAGCAATTCCGACAGGGCTCGCACTGAAGCTTTCTTT. The chain uses TRBV27 and TRBJ1-1, with 7 bases aligning to TRBD1. This CDR3 contains 14 residues. The junction had 9 bases not matched to a gene; V was cut back by 7 bases and J by 4 bases. Germline-derived CDR1 and CDR2 are MNHEY and SMNVEV (reference sequence).

This clone has just a few counts. The rearrangement joins TRBV30 to TRBJ1-1; tentatively, D is TRBD1 (5 bases). Germline CDR1 is GTSNPN and CDR2 is SVGIG (reference sequence). The CDR3 has 15 amino acids. The germline V and J ends were trimmed by 4 bases and 4 bases, with 19 bases remaining between them. The CDR3 protein is CAWTRPGEGRTEAFF. The CDR3, as DNA: TGTGCCTGGACCCGTCCGGGGGAAGGACGCACTGAAGCTTTCTTT. The full variable domain, in which reference TRBV30 and TRBJ1-1 provide the parts outside the CDR3, is SQTIHQWPATLVQPVGSPLSLECTVEGTSNPNLYWYRQAAGRGLQLLFYSVGIGQISSEVPQNLSASRPQDRQFILSSKKLLLSDSGFYLCAWTRPGEGRTEAFFGQGTRLTVV.

This clone was observed a single time. The CDR3 DNA sequence: TGTGCCAGCAGCTTAGCAAGGCGGGTTCCCGAGTTCTTC. Translated, it gives CASSLARRVPEFF. The V and J genes are TRBV7-8 and TRBJ2-1, with D perhaps TRBD2 (5 bases). Germline V gives CDR1 SGHVS, CDR2 FQNEAQ. This CDR3 contains 13 residues. The germline V and J ends were trimmed by 0 bases and 14 bases, with 14 bases remaining between them.

The CDR3 DNA follows: TGTGCCAGCTCACCGGGACAGTGGACCGGGGAGCTGTTTTTT. This sequence encodes CASSPGQWTGELFF. The chain carries TRBV18 and TRBJ2-2; 7 bases fit TRBD1. V lost 3 bases and J lost 5; bases outside the gene matches: 3. Germline CDR1 KGHSH, CDR2 LQKENI. The CDR3 is 14 residues long.

V and J are TRBV11-2 and TRBJ2-7, with 11 bases matching TRBD2. The CDR3 covers 19 residues. Trimming at V came to 2 bases and at J to 4 bases, leaving 16 bases not matched to a gene. Per germline, CDR1 SGHAT and CDR2 FQNNGV. The DNA for the CDR3 is TGTGCCAGCAGCTTAAGTTCTATCGCGATAGCGGGAGGGCGGTACGAGCAGTACTTC. It codes for CASSLSSIAIAGGRYEQYF.

This chain connects TRBV4-1 to TRBJ2-1; D is possibly TRBD1 (6 bases). The germline V gene has CDR1 MGHRA and CDR2 YSYEKL. CDR3 length equals 12 residues. V gave up 4 bases and J gave up 10 bases, with 11 bases separating them. The CDR3 sequence is CASSLDRREQFF. DNA of the CDR3: TGCGCCAGCAGCCTAGACAGGAGGGAGCAGTTCTTC.

The gene calls are TRBV21-1 and TRBJ2-7; TRBD2 reflects the table's D call only, with no check against the DNA. TRBV21-1 is described as a pseudogene. This CDR3 has 17 residues. The CDR3 loop reads CASSKVGVKGGNTEQYF. DNA for the CDR3: TGTGCCAGCAGCAAAGTGGGGGTAAAGGGAGGGAATACCGAGCAGTACTTC.

This clone was seen once. The rearrangement joins TRBV5-1 to TRBJ2-7; D is possibly TRBD1 (6 bases). CDR3 length: 13 amino acids. CDR1 and CDR2 from the germline V gene are SGHRS and YFSETQ. Trimming left V 4 bases short and J 3 bases short, with 11 bases between. The CDR3 reads CASSVTQGYEQYF. The CDR3 region has the DNA TGCGCCAGCAGCGTAACACAGGGCTACGAGCAGTACTTC.

The rearrangement joins TRBV5-1 to TRBJ2-1; the match to TRBD2 covers 9 bases. The CDR3 totals 17 residues. Germline trimming cut 1 base from V and 3 bases from J; bases unmatched to any gene: 8. Per germline, CDR1 SGHRS and CDR2 YFSETQ. The CDR3 is CASSLQGGRDRYNEQFF. CDR3 bases: TGCGCCAGCAGCTTGCAGGGCGGGAGGGATCGCTACAATGAGCAGTTCTTC. The complete variable domain, with remaining parts taken from reference TRBV5-1 and TRBJ2-1, reads KAGVTQTPRYLIKTRGQQVTLSCSPISGHRSVSWYQQTPGQGLQFLFEYFSETQRNKGNFPGRFSGRQFSNSRSEMNVSTLELGDSALYLCASSLQGGRDRYNEQFFGPGTRLTVL.

The chain carries TRBV4-2 and TRBJ2-3; D may be TRBD2 (6 bases). V lost 5 bases to trimming and J lost 2 bases, with 14 bases between them. The CDR3 sequence is 15 residues long. Germline V CDR1 and CDR2: LGHNA, YNFKEQ. The CDR3 nucleotides read TGTGCCAGCAGCGTTAGCGGAGGTTACACAGATACGCAGTATTTT. This translates into CASSVSGGYTDTQYF.

The V call is TRBV10-2, the J call TRBJ2-2, with TRBD1 matching 8 bases. The CDR3 totals 16 residues. CDR1 WSHSY and CDR2 SAAADI come from the germline V gene. Trimming removed 3 bases from V and 1 base from J; junction bases left unmatched: 4. In nucleotides, the CDR3 is TGCGCCAGCAGTGACAAGACAGGGGTGAACACCGGGGAGCTGTTTTTT. It translates to CASSDKTGVNTGELFF.

V is TRBV27 and J is TRBJ1-6; 10 nucleotides match TRBD1. The CDR3 runs 14 residues. After removal of 6 bases from V and 8 bases from J, the junction contained 4 bases not matched to a gene. CDR1 is MNHEY, CDR2 SMNVEV, per germline (reference sequence). CDR3 DNA: TGTGCCAGCAGCCCGGGACAGGGGTATTCACCCCTCCACTTT. Protein: CASSPGQGYSPLHF.

CDR3 nucleotides: TGTGCCAGCAGTTCTCCCAACGGACAGGACTACACCTTC. Its protein product is CASSSPNGQDYTF. The chain carries TRBV28 and TRBJ1-2; 7 positions agree with TRBD1. V lost 4 bases, J lost 10 bases, and 9 bases stayed unmatched. Germline V gene data show CDR1 as MDHEN and CDR2 as SYDVKM. The CDR3 length is 13 residues.

The chain uses TRBV5-5 and TRBJ1-3; tentatively, D is TRBD1 (5 bases). Germline-derived CDR1 and CDR2 are SGHKS and YYEKEE (reference sequence). CDR3 size: 15 residues. Trimming removed 3 bases from V and 4 bases from J, with 14 bases in between. CDR3 amino acids: CASSSVQGSGNTIYF. The CDR3 nucleotides read TGTGCCAGCAGCTCCGTCCAGGGATCCGGAAACACCATATATTTT.

The chain joins TRBV2 to TRBJ1-1; possibly TRBD1 for D (5 bases). The CDR3 spans 13 residues. V was pared by 8 bases and J by 4 bases, with 14 bases between. The germline CDR1 and CDR2 sequences are SNHLY and FYNNEI. CDR3 sequence reads: CASAGGWGTEAFF. In DNA form, the CDR3 reads TGTGCCAGCGCTGGGGGGTGGGGCACTGAAGCTTTCTTT. Full variable domain (outside the CDR3, taken from reference TRBV2 and TRBJ1-1): EPEVTQTPSHQVTQMGQEVILRCVPISNHLYFYWYRQILGQKVEFLVSFYNNEISEKSEIFDDQFSVERPDGSNFTLKIRSTKLEDSAMYFCASAGGWGTEAFFGQGTRLTVV.

The rearrangement uses TRBV5-6 and TRBJ1-1; no clear D gene. Trimming shortened V by 3 bases and J by 6 bases, and 18 bases separated the two germline ends. The CDR3 consists of 15 residues. Germline V CDR1 and CDR2: SGHDT, YYEEEE. CDR3 DNA: TGTGCCAGCAGCTCCCCCAGGATGGGAGAGTCTGAAGCTTTCTTT. It specifies CASSSPRMGESEAFF.